This TCR beta chain is from a study of blood T cells in healthy people across ages. The CDR3 consists of 16 residues. CDR1 is SGHTA, CDR2 FQGTGA, per germline. V was pared by 5 bases and J by 5 bases, with 19 bases between. This clonotype was seen a handful of times. It was with a sample-barcoded 5' primer and a J-beta primer mix that a second PCR of roughly 7 to 12 cycles was run. Each cDNA molecule was tagged by a template-switch adaptor with 12 random nucleotides. CDR3-containing paired-end reads numbering at least 2.5 million came from each sample. TCRdb processed the 5' RACE reads anew with MiXCR; each CDR3 protein has one entry. The sample carries about 1.8 million distinct CDR3 sequences, roughly 52% recorded once.

The V gene is TRBV7-3, the J gene TRBJ2-1, with D possibly being TRBD1 (5 bases). The TCR originated in a woman aged 40-49 years in good health. Sequencing was done on a sample of blood. Here the CDR3 DNA reads TGTGCCAGCAGCAGCGATCAGTATGGGGCTCACAATGAGCAGTTCTTC. Its protein is CASSSDQYGAHNEQFF. The variable domain in full, with the rest retrieved from reference TRBV7-3 and TRBJ2-1, is GAGVSQTPSNKVTEKGKYVELRCDPISGHTALYWYRQSLGQGPEFLIYFQGTGAADDSGLPNDRFFAVRPEGSVSTLKIQRTERGDSAVYLCASSSDQYGAHNEQFFGPGTRLTVL.